Described below is a single TCR beta chain sequence and its context. No antigen is known for it. Other DNA variants within this sample encode the same CDR3. The data derive from a study of cytomegalovirus exposure and HLA in healthy donors. Study-wide results and caveats: An analysis done earlier found most TCR beta V segments productive about 87% or about 30% of the time. One variant, a missense change in DCLRE1C, was linked in a later analysis to TCR beta V- and J-gene trimming.

Germline values: CDR1 SEHNR, CDR2 FQNEAQ (reference sequence). This CDR3 is built from 12 residues. V was shortened by 5 bases and J by 3 bases, with 8 bases between the two germline ends. The PCR contained 60 Vbeta and 13 Jbeta primers. TCRdb's table, derived via immunoSEQ multiplex PCR, lists solely in-frame clones and lacks some. The table has around 150,000 clones, roughly 74% seen once. The sequenced sample consisted of PBMCs. The chain is built from TRBV7-9 and TRBJ2-7, with a possible D match to TRBD1 (6 bases). The clonotype comes from a woman in her forties in good health and CMV-seropositive. The CDR3 DNA reads TGTGCCAGCAGCCAGACAGGCTACGAGCAGTACTTC. Encoded protein: CASSQTGYEQYF.